Sequencing of this TCR beta chain was carried out in a study of untreated major depressive disorder. Study-level points and caveats: Compared with controls, depressed patients showed more TRBV05-01 (Vbeta 5.1) usage in CD4+ T cells.

Per the germline V gene, CDR1 is SQVTM and CDR2 is ANQGSEA. This CDR3 has 14 amino acids. With V trimmed by 5 bases and J by 6 bases, 11 bases remained unmatched. Controls scored 5 or less on a depressive symptom inventory and never had mood disorders. Clones were sequenced by immunoSEQ multiplex PCR, and TCRdb holds only the in-frame ones, with some missing. Among approximately 20,000 clones listed, 90% to 95% were seen once. About this clone: Its antigen is not identified.

The sequenced sample consisted of CD4+ T cells from PBMCs. This clonotype was obtained from a man aged 25-45 years in good health. This chain connects TRBV29-1 to TRBJ2-7; 9 bases are shared with TRBD2. The CDR3 coding sequence is TGCAGCGTTCCAGCGGGAGGATCGTATGGCGAGCAGTACTTC. The encoded protein is CSVPAGGSYGEQYF.